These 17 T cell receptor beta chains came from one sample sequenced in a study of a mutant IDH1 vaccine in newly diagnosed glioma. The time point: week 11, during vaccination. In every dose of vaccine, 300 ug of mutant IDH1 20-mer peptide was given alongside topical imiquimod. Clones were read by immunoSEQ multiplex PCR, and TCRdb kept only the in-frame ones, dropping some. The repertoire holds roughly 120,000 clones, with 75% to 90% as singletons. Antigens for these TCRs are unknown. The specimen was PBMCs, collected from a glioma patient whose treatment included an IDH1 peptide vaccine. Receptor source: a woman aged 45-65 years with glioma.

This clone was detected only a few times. CDR3 in amino acids: CASSADRGLGQPQHF. The CDR3 nucleotides are TGTGCCAGCAGCGCTGACAGGGGCTTAGGCCAGCCCCAGCATTTT. This chain uses TRBV2 with TRBJ1-5; TRBD1 matches 8 bases. The germline gives CDR1 SNHLY, CDR2 FYNNEI. The CDR3 is made up of 15 amino acids. The V segment lost 6 bases and the J segment 7 bases; nucleotides outside the gene matches: 11. Complete variable domain (other parts from reference TRBV2 and TRBJ1-5): EPEVTQTPSHQVTQMGQEVILRCVPISNHLYFYWYRQILGQKVEFLVSFYNNEISEKSEIFDDQFSVERPDGSNFTLKIRSTKLEDSAMYFCASSADRGLGQPQHFGDGTRLSIL.

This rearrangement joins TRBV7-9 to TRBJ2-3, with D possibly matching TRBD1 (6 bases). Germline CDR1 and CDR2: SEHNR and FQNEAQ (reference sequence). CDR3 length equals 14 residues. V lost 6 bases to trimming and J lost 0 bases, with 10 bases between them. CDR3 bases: TGTGCCAGCAGTGTAGACAGGAGCACAGATACGCAGTATTTT. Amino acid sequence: CASSVDRSTDTQYF.

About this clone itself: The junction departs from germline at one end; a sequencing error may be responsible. The CDR3 loop reads CASSLLPSGRNTGELFF. The CDR3 nucleotides are TGTGCTAGCAGCTTATTGCCTAGCGGGAGGAACACCGGGGAGCTGTTTTTT. The chain uses TRBV7-7 and TRBJ2-2; 10 bases align to TRBD2. The CDR3 extends over 17 amino acids. Germline assignment: CDR1 SSHAT and CDR2 FNYEAQ (reference sequence).

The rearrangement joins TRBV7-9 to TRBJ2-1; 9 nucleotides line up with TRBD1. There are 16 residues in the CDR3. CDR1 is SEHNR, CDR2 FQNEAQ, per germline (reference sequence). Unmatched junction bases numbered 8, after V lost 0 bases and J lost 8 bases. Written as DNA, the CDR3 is TGTGCCAGCAGCTTAGCGCGGGGACAGGGAGGGGATGAGCAGTTCTTC. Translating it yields CASSLARGQGGDEQFF.

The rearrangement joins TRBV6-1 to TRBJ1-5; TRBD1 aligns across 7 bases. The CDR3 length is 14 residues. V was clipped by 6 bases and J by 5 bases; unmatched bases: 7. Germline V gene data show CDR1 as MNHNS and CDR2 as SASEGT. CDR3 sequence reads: CASSRGGGDQPQHF. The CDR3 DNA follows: TGTGCCAGCAGCCGAGGAGGGGGCGATCAGCCCCAGCATTTT.

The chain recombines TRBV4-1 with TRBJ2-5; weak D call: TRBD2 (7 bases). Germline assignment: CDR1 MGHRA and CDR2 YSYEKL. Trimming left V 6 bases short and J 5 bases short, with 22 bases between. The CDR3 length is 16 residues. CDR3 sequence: CASRGVGGGPGETQYF. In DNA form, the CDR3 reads TGCGCCAGCAGAGGTGTAGGGGGAGGGCCGGGGGAGACCCAGTACTTC.

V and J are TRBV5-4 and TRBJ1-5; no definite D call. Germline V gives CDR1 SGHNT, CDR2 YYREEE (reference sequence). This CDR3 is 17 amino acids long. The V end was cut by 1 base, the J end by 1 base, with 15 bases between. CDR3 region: CASSLIVRQRSNQPQHF. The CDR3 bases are TGTGCCAGCAGCTTGATAGTGAGGCAGAGAAGCAATCAGCCCCAGCATTTT.

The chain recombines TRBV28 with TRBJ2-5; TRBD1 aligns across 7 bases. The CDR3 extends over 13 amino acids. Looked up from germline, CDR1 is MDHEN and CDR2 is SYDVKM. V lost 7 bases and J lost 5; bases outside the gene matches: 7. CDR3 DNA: TGTGCCAGCACCTCCCCGGACAGGGAGACCCAGTACTTC. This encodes CASTSPDRETQYF.

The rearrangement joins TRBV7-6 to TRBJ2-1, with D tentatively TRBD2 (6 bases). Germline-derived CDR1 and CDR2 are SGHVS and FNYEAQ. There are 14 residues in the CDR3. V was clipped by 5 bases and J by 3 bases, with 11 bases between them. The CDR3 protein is CASSQPGLYNEQFF. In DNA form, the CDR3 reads TGTGCCAGCAGCCAACCGGGACTCTACAATGAGCAGTTCTTC.

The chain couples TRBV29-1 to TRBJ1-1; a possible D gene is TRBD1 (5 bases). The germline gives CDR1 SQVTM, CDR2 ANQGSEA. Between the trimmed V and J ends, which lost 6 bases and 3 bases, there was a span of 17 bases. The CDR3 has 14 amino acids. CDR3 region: CSVGGGGLDTEAFF. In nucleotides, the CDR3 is TGCAGCGTGGGAGGCGGGGGGTTGGACACTGAAGCTTTCTTT.

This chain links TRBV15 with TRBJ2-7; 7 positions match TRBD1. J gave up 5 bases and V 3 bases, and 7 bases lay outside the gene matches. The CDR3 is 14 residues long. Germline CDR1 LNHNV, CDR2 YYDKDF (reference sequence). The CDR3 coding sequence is TGTGCCACCAGCAGCACACAGGGGATCCACGAGCAGTACTTC. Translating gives CATSSTQGIHEQYF. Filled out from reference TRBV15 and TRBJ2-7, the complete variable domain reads DAMVIQNPRYQVTQFGKPVTLSCSQTLNHNVMYWYQQKSSQAPKLLFHYYDKDFNNEADTPDNFQSRRPNTSFCFLDIRSPGLGDTAMYLCATSSTQGIHEQYFGPGTRLTVT.

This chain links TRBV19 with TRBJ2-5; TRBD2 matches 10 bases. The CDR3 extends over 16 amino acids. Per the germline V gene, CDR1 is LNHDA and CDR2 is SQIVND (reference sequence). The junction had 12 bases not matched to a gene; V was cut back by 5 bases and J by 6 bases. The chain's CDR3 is CASSGRLAGVVKTQYF. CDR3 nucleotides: TGTGCCAGTAGTGGGAGGCTAGCGGGAGTCGTAAAGACCCAGTACTTC.

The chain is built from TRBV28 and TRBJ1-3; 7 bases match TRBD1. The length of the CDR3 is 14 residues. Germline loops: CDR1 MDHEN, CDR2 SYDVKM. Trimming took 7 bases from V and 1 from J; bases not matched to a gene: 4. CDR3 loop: CASKGRGSGNTIYF. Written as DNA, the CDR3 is TGTGCCAGCAAGGGCAGGGGGTCTGGAAACACCATATATTTT.

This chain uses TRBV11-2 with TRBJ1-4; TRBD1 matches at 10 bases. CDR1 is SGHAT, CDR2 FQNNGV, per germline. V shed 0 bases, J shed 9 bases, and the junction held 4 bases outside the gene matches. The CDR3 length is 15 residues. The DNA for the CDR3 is TGTGCCAGCAGCTTAGACGGGACAGGGGCACAAAAACTGTTTTTT. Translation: CASSLDGTGAQKLFF.

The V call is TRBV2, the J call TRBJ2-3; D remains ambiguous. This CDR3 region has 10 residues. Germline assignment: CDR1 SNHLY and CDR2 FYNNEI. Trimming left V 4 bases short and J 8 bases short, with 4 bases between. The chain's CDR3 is CASSGRTQYF. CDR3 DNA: TGTGCCAGCAGTGGACGTACGCAGTATTTT.

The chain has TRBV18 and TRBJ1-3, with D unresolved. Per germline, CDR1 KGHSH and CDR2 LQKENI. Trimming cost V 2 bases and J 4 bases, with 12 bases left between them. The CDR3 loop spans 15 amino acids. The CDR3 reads CASSPTAGSGNTIYF. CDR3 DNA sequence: TGTGCCAGCTCACCAACCGCAGGCTCGGGAAACACCATATATTTT.

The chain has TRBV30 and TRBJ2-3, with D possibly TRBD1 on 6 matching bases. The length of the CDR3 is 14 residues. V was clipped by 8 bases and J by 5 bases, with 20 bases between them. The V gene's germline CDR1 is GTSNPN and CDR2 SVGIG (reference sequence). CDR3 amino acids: CAGFRGGGGDTQYF. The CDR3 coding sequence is TGTGCCGGGTTCCGTGGGGGCGGTGGAGATACGCAGTATTTT.